The source of this TCR beta chain is a study of HIV-infected patients and healthy controls. The study's findings and limits: During therapy, HIV-associated CDR3s fell significantly in frequency, while CMV-associated CDR3s did not change significantly. Comparisons were complicated because patients and controls had unequal numbers of distinct sequences.

V was trimmed by 6 bases and J by 1 base, leaving 21 bases between them. Germline V gene lookup returns CDR1 KGHSH and CDR2 LQKENI. The CDR3 is 17 amino acids. All unsorted peripheral T cells were captured because whole blood was used without fractionation. About 540 ng RNA was reverse transcribed with alpha and beta constant-region primers. Each of the alpha and beta chains got its own library through chain-specific third strand synthesis with indices. A single primer pair per chain amplified all rearrangements, with per-molecule barcodes. Each CDR3 protein is one row after TCRdb ran MiXCR on the 5' RACE reads. In the table there are some 10,000 distinct CDR3 sequences, about 5.8% of which are singletons. By proportion, this clonotype is medium-sized. Its antigen is still unknown.

The TCR was taken from an adult in good health. The sequencing input was blood. The J gene is TRBJ1-1, the V gene TRBV18, with D perhaps matching TRBD1 (5 bases). The CDR3 nucleotides are TGTGCCAGCTCCCCCCAGGTCTTCGGCAGGGCGAACACTGAAGCTTTCTTT. It is translated as CASSPQVFGRANTEAFF.